The T cell receptor beta chain described here comes from a study of blood T cell repertoires in COVID-19. Overall study context: The United States, Italy and Spain were the sources of the acute and convalescent COVID-19 samples. Nucleic acid was either cDNA or gDNA, and it came from T cells, B-cell-depleted T cells, or PBMCs.

As processed by the authors: Amplified reference gene primers provided the basis for estimating nucleated cell counts. TCRdb keeps only in-frame clones here, not all; method: immunoSEQ multiplex PCR. V, J and clone size are those of that table, while D and trimming were read from the DNA. The table lists over 200,000 clones, about 86% of them singletons. The sequence was obtained from a man older than 75 with acute or convalescent COVID-19. Sequencing was carried out using peripheral blood.

DNA of the CDR3: TGTGCCAGTAGTACCCCGGAGGGGCAGATCAATCAGCCCCAGCATTTT. Translation gives CASSTPEGQINQPQHF. The chain employs TRBV19 and TRBJ1-5, with a possible D match to TRBD1 (5 bases). The CDR3 consists of 16 residues. With 4 bases removed from V and 3 bases from J, the gap between germline ends came to 16 bases. Germline assignment: CDR1 LNHDA and CDR2 SQIVND (reference sequence).